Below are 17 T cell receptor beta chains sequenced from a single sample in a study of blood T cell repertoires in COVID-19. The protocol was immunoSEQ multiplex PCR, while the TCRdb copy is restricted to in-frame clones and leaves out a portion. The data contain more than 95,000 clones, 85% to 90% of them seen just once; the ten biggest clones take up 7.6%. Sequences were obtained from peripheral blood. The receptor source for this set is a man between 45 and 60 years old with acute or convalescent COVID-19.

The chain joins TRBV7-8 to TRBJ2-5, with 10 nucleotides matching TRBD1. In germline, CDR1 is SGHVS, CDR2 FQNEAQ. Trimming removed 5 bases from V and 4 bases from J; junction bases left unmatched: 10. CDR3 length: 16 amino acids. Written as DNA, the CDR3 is TGTGCCAGCAGCCAACGACAGGGGGCGCTAGGAGAGACCCAGTACTTC. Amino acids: CASSQRQGALGETQYF. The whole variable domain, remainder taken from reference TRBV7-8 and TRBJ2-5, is GAGVSQSPRYKVAKRGQDVALRCDPISGHVSLFWYQQALGQGPEFLTYFQNEAQLDKSGLPSDRFFAERPEGSVSTLKIQRTQQEDSAVYLCASSQRQGALGETQYFGPGTRLLVL.

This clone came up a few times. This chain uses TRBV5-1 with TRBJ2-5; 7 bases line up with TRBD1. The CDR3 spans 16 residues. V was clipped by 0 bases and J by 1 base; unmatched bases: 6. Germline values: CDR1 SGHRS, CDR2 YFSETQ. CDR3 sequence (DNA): TGCGCCAGCAGCTTGGGACAGGGCGGTCCCCAAGAGACCCAGTACTTC. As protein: CASSLGQGGPQETQYF.

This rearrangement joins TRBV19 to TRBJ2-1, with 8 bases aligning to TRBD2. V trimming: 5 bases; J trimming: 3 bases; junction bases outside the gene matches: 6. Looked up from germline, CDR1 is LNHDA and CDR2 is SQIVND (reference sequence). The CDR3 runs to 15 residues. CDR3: CASSPTSANYNEQFF. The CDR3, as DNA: TGTGCCAGTAGTCCGACTAGCGCCAACTACAATGAGCAGTTCTTC.

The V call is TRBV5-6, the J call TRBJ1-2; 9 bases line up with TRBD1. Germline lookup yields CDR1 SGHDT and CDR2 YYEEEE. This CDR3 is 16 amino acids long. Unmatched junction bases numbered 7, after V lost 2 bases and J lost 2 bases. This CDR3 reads CASSFTGGSWNYGYTF. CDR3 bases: TGTGCCAGCAGCTTTACAGGGGGCTCGTGGAACTATGGCTACACCTTC.

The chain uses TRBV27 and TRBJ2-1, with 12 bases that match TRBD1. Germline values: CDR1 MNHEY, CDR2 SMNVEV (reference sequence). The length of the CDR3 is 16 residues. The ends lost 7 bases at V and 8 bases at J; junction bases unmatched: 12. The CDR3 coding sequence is TGTGCCAGCAACCCCTACCCGGGACAGGGGGCCCATGAGCAGTTCTTC. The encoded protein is CASNPYPGQGAHEQFF.

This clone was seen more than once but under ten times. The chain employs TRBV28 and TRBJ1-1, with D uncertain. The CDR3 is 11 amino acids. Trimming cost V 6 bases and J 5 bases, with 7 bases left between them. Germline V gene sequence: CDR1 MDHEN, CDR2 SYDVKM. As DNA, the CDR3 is TGTGCCAGCAGGATTACAACTGAAGCTTTCTTT. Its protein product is CASRITTEAFF.

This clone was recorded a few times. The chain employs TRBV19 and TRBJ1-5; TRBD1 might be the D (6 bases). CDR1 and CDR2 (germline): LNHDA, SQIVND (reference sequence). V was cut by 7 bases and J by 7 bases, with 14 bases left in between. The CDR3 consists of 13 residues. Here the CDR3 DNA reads TGTGCCAGTAACGAGGGGGTCGGGCAGCCCCAGCATTTT. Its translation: CASNEGVGQPQHF.

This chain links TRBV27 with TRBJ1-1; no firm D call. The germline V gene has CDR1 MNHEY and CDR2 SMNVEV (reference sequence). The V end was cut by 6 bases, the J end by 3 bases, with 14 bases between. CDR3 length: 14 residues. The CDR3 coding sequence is TGTGCCAGCAGCCCCAGGAGGGATGACACTGAAGCTTTCTTT. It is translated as CASSPRRDDTEAFF.

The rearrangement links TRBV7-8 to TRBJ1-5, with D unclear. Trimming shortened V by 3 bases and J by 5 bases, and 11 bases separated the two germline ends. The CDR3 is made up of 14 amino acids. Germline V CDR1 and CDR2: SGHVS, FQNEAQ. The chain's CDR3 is CASSFRGGDQPQHF. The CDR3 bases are TGTGCCAGCAGCTTCCGGGGTGGGGATCAGCCCCAGCATTTT.

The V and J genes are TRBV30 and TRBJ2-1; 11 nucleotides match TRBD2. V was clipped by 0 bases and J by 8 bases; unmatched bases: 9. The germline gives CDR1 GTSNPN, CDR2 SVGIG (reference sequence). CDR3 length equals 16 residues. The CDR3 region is CAWSVTRVAGGDEQFF. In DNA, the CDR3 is TGTGCCTGGAGTGTAACAAGGGTAGCGGGAGGGGATGAGCAGTTCTTC.

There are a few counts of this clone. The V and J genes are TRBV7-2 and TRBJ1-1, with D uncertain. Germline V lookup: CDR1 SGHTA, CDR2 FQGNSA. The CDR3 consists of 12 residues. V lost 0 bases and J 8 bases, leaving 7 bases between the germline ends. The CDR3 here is CASSLAGAEAFF. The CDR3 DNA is TGTGCCAGCAGCTTAGCCGGAGCGGAAGCTTTCTTT.

In DNA, the CDR3 is TGTGCCAGCAGCTCGAGACTAGCGGGGGGAACCGGGGAGCTGTTTTTT. It encodes CASSSRLAGGTGELFF. The chain couples TRBV7-9 to TRBJ2-2, with 13 nucleotides matching TRBD2. CDR3 size: 16 residues. Germline loops: CDR1 SEHNR, CDR2 FQNEAQ (reference sequence). V shed 4 bases, J shed 5 bases, and the junction held 4 bases outside the gene matches. The entire variable domain, with the rest obtained from reference TRBV7-9 and TRBJ2-2, is as follows: DTGVSQNPRHKITKRGQNVTFRCDPISEHNRLYWYRQTLGQGPEFLTYFQNEAQLEKSRLLSDRFSAERPKGSFSTLEIQRTEQGDSAMYLCASSSRLAGGTGELFFGEGSRLTVL.

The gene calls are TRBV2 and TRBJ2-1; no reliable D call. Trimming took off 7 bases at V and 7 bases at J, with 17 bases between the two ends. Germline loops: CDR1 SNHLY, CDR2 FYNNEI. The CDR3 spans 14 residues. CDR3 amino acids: CASNDPRGLNEQFF. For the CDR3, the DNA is TGTGCCAGCAACGACCCCCGAGGCCTAAATGAGCAGTTCTTC.

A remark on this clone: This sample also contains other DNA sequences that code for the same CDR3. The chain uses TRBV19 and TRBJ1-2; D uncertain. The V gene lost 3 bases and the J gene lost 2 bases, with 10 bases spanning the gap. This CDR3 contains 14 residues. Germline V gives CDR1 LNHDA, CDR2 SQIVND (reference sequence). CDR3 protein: CASSISGLNYGYTF. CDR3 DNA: TGTGCCAGTAGTATTTCAGGTCTAAACTATGGCTACACCTTC.

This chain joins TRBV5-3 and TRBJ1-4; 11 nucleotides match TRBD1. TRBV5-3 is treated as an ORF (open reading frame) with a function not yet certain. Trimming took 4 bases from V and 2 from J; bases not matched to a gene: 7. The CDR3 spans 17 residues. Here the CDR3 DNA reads TGTGCCAGAAGCAGTCGGGACAGGGGGTCTACTAATGAAAAACTGTTTTTT. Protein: CARSSRDRGSTNEKLFF.

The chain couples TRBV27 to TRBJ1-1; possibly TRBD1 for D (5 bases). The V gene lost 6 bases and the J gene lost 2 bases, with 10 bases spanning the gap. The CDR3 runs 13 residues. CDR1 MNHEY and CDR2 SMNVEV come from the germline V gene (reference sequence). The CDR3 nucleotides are TGTGCCAGCAGGGTGGGGGGTAACACTGAAGCTTTCTTT. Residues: CASRVGGNTEAFF.

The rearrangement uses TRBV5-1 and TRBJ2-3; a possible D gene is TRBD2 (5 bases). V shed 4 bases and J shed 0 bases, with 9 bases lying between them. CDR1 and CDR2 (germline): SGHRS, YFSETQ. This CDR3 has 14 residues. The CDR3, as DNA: TGCGCCAGCAGCCAGACTATCAGCACAGATACGCAGTATTTT. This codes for CASSQTISTDTQYF.